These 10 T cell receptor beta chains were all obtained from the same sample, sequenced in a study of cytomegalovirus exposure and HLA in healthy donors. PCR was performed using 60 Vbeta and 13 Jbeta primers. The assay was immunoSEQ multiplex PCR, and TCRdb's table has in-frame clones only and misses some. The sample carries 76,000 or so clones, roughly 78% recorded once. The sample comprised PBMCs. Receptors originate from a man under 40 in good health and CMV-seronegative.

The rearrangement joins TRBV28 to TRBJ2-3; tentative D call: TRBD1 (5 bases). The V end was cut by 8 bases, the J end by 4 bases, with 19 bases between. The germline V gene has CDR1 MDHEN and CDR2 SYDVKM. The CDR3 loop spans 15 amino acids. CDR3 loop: CASLTSGSKSDTQYF. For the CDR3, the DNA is TGTGCCAGCCTCACCTCAGGGTCAAAATCAGATACGCAGTATTTT.

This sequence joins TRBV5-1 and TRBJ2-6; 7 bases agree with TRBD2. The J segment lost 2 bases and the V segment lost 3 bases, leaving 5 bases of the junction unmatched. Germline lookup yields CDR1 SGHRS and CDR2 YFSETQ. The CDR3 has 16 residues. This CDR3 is CASSSGGGAGANVLTF. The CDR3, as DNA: TGCGCCAGCAGCTCGGGTGGGGGGGCTGGGGCCAACGTCCTGACTTTC.

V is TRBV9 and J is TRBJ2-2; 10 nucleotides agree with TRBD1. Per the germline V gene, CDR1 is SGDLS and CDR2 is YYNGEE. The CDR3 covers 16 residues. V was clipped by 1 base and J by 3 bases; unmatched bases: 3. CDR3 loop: CASSVFGTGDTGELFF. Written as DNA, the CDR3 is TGTGCCAGCAGCGTATTCGGGACAGGGGACACCGGGGAGCTGTTTTTT.

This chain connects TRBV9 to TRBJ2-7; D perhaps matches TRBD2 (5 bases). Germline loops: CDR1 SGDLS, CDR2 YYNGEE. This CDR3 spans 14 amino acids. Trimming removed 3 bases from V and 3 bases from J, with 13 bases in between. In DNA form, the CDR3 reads TGTGCCAGCAGCGAGGAGGACGAATACTACGAGCAGTACTTC. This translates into CASSEEDEYYEQYF.

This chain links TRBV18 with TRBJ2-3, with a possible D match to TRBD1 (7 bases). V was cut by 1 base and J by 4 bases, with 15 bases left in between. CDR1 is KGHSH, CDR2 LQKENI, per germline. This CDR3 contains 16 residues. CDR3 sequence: CASSPLFDREADTQYF. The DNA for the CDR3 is TGTGCCAGCTCACCACTTTTTGACAGGGAGGCAGATACGCAGTATTTT.

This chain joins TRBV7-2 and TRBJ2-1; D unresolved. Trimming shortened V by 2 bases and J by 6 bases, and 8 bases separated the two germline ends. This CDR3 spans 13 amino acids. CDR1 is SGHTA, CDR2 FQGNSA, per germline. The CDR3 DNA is TGTGCCAGCAGCTTAATGGCCCTCAATGAGCAGTTCTTC. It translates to CASSLMALNEQFF.

This chain's CDR3 is CASSVETGGGEAFF. In DNA form, the CDR3 reads TGTGCCAGCAGTGTCGAGACAGGGGGCGGAGAGGCTTTCTTT. The genes are TRBV6-4 and TRBJ1-1; TRBD1 matches at 10 bases. This CDR3 has 14 amino acids. Losses at the gene ends were 4 bases for V and 11 bases for J; bases not matched to a gene: 10. The germline V gene has CDR1 MRHNA and CDR2 SNTAGT.

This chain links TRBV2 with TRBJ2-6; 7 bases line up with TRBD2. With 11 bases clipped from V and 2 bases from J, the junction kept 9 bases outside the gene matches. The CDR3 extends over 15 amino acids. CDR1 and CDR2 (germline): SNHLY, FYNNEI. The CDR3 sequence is CAVPAGRTGANVLTF. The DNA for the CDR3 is TGTGCCGTCCCAGCGGGACGAACTGGGGCCAACGTCCTGACTTTC. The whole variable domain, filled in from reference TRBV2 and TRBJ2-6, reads EPEVTQTPSHQVTQMGQEVILRCVPISNHLYFYWYRQILGQKVEFLVSFYNNEISEKSEIFDDQFSVERPDGSNFTLKIRSTKLEDSAMYFCAVPAGRTGANVLTFGAGSRLTVL.

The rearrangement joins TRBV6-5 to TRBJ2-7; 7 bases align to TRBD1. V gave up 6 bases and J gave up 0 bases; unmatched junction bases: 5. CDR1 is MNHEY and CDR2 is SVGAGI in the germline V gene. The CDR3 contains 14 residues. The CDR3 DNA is TGTGCCAGCAGAGAATGGGACAGCTCCTACGAGCAGTACTTC. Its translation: CASREWDSSYEQYF.

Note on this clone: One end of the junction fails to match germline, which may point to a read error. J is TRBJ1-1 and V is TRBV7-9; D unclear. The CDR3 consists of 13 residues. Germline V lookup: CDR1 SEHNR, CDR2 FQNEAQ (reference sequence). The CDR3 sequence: CSSTHGVYTEAFF. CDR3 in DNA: TGTTCCAGCACCCACGGGGTGTACACTGAAGCTTTCTTT. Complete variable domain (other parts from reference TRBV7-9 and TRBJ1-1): DTGVSQNPRHKITKRGQNVTFRCDPISEHNRLYWYRQTLGQGPEFLTYFQNEAQLEKSRLLSDRFSAERPKGSFSTLEIQRTEQGDSAMYLCSSTHGVYTEAFFGQGTRLTVV.